Shown below are 16 T cell receptor beta chains from a single sample sequenced in a study of T cells after yellow fever vaccination. One entry per CDR3 protein, called by TCRdb with MiXCR from the 5' RACE reads. The profile covers about 320,000 distinct CDR3 sequences, with around 4.5% appearing a single time and roughly 19% taken by the ten largest. Sequenced material: PBMCs, taken 15 days after the yellow fever booster vaccination. The receptor source for this set is a man aged 18 to 30 who received the YFV17D yellow fever vaccine.

The chain carries TRBV2 and TRBJ1-1, with a tentative D call TRBD1 (6 bases). The germline V and J ends were trimmed by 7 bases and 1 base, with 13 bases remaining between them. The germline gives CDR1 SNHLY, CDR2 FYNNEI. The CDR3 spans 14 residues. CDR3 sequence reads: CASTSGHRNTEAFF. CDR3 coding DNA: TGTGCCAGCACTTCGGGACATAGGAACACTGAAGCTTTCTTT.

Many counts were recorded for this clonotype. The CDR3, as DNA: TGTGCCAGCAGTCTAGGGACAGGGAGGAATTCACCCCTCCACTTT. Amino acids: CASSLGTGRNSPLHF. The chain is built from TRBV12-3 or TRBV12-4 and TRBJ1-6; 9 bases are shared with TRBD1. V trimming: 5 bases; J trimming: 7 bases; junction bases outside the gene matches: 6. The CDR3 is 15 amino acids.

This clonotype was counted between two and nine times. This chain links TRBV20-1 with TRBJ1-2; 7 bases agree with TRBD1. V shed 3 bases, J shed 4 bases, and the junction held 5 bases outside the gene matches. This CDR3 spans 13 amino acids. The germline V gene has CDR1 DFQATT and CDR2 SNEGSKA (reference sequence). The CDR3 DNA is TGCAGTGCTAGGTCGGACAGGTTCTATGGCTACACCTTC. Protein: CSARSDRFYGYTF.

This clonotype has just a few counts. V is TRBV11-2 and J is TRBJ2-3, with a tentative D call TRBD1 (6 bases). CDR1 is SGHAT, CDR2 FQNNGV, per germline. Trimming left V 3 bases short and J 2 bases short, with 12 bases between. CDR3 size: 15 residues. CDR3 residues: CASSFRGGDTDTQYF. The CDR3 region has the DNA TGTGCCAGCAGCTTCAGAGGGGGAGACACAGATACGCAGTATTTT.

There are a few counts of this clonotype. J is TRBJ2-7 and V is TRBV27; perhaps D is TRBD1 or TRBD2 (5 bases each). CDR1 and CDR2 (germline): MNHEY, SMNVEV (reference sequence). This CDR3 has 14 amino acids. V lost 5 bases, J lost 7 bases, and 18 bases lay in between. The CDR3 nucleotides read TGTGCCAGCAGTACACGCCGGGACCTGGAGGAGCAGTACTTC. It codes for CASSTRRDLEEQYF.

The CDR3 sequence: CASSLSPGQGQHEQYF. The CDR3 region has the DNA TGTGCCAGCAGCTTATCGCCGGGACAGGGTCAACACGAGCAGTACTTC. The chain is built from TRBV7-2 and TRBJ2-7, with 9 positions matching TRBD1. The V and J ends lost 2 bases and 5 bases, in that order; junction bases with no gene match: 10. Germline V gene data show CDR1 as SGHTA and CDR2 as FQGNSA. The CDR3 is made up of 16 amino acids.

This clonotype was recorded many times. Mismatch with germline at one junction end may stem from a read error. The chain carries TRBV12-5 and TRBJ2-1, with 7 bases identical to TRBD1. The CDR3 is 13 amino acids. Germline values: CDR1 LGHNT, CDR2 FRNRAP. Here the CDR3 DNA reads TGTGCTAGTGGTTTCTGGACAGGTCATGAGCAGTTATTC. This encodes CASGFWTGHEQLF.

This clonotype was seen at least ten times. The chain has TRBV10-3 and TRBJ2-5; D may be TRBD1 (5 bases). With 4 bases removed from V and 1 base from J, the gap between germline ends came to 10 bases. The CDR3 is made up of 14 amino acids. The germline CDR1 and CDR2 sequences are ENHRY and SYGVKD. In DNA form, the CDR3 reads TGTGCCATCAGTGGCCAGGGAACCCAAGAGACCCAGTACTTC. Encoded protein: CAISGQGTQETQYF.

This clonotype was seen only a few times. The chain combines TRBV20-1 with TRBJ2-1; 8 nucleotides match TRBD1. J lost 9 bases, V lost 5 bases, and 15 bases had no gene match. Per germline, CDR1 DFQATT and CDR2 SNEGSKA (reference sequence). The CDR3 has 15 amino acids. CDR3: CSAELPGQVSSEQFF. CDR3 bases: TGCAGTGCTGAACTACCGGGACAGGTCTCAAGTGAGCAGTTCTTC.

V and J are TRBV7-2 and TRBJ2-7; tentatively, D is TRBD1 or TRBD2 (5 bases each). Trimming shortened V by 1 base and J by 7 bases, and 17 bases separated the two germline ends. CDR1 is SGHTA, CDR2 FQGNSA, per germline. The CDR3 is made up of 15 amino acids. The CDR3 reads CASSLEGRSLGEQYV. The DNA for the CDR3 is TGTGCCAGCAGCTTAGAGGGGAGATCCCTTGGGGAGCAGTACGTC.

By share of the sample, this clonotype is medium-sized. The chain employs TRBV29-1 and TRBJ2-2, with D uncertain. Trimming shortened V by 0 bases and J by 4 bases, and 18 bases separated the two germline ends. The CDR3 has 17 amino acids. CDR1 is SQVTM and CDR2 is ANQGSEA in the germline V gene. Here the CDR3 DNA reads TGCAGCGTTGAAGATTGGGGTTCTGAGGATTCCACCGGGGAGCTGTTTTTT. As protein: CSVEDWGSEDSTGELFF.

This clonotype appeared a few times. The gene calls are TRBV7-2 and TRBJ2-1; 9 positions agree with TRBD2. The CDR3 runs to 15 residues. CDR1 is SGHTA and CDR2 is FQGNSA in the germline V gene. With V trimmed by 5 bases and J by 12 bases, 14 bases remained unmatched. The CDR3 loop is CASSPWRAGGPPQFF. The DNA of the CDR3 is TGTGCCAGCAGCCCTTGGAGAGCGGGGGGCCCCCCGCAGTTCTTC.

This clonotype showed up many times. The chain is built from TRBV6-2 or TRBV6-3 and TRBJ2-1; the D gene is possibly TRBD1 (5 bases). This CDR3 has 16 amino acids. CDR1 is MNHEY, CDR2 SVGEGT, per germline. Trimming left V 4 bases short and J 8 bases short, with 21 bases between. The CDR3 nucleotides are TGTGCCAGCAGTTCCGAGGTCTTGGCAGGGTACGATGAGCAGTTCTTC. Its translation is CASSSEVLAGYDEQFF.

This clonotype appeared many times. The chain uses TRBV18 and TRBJ2-3; TRBD2 might be the D (6 bases). From germline, CDR1 is KGHSH and CDR2 LQKENI. This CDR3 has 16 residues. V was trimmed by 6 bases and J by 2 bases, leaving 18 bases between them. This chain's CDR3 is CASSPGLPPFTDTQYF. The DNA for the CDR3 is TGTGCCAGCTCCCCGGGACTCCCTCCTTTCACAGATACGCAGTATTTT.

This clonotype was seen at least ten times. The rearrangement joins TRBV7-3 to TRBJ2-2, with TRBD2 identical over 7 bases. V lost 6 bases to trimming and J lost 3 bases; unmatched junction nucleotides: 1. There are 13 residues in the CDR3. From germline, CDR1 is SGHTA and CDR2 FQGTGA. Here the CDR3 DNA reads TGTGCCAGCAGGGGGGGGGACACCGGGGAGCTGTTTTTT. This encodes CASRGGDTGELFF.

This clonotype has a handful of counts. The chain has TRBV7-2 and TRBJ2-1; 9 bases align to TRBD1. The CDR3 sequence is 16 residues long. Losses at the gene ends were 5 bases for V and 7 bases for J; bases not matched to a gene: 12. The germline CDR1 and CDR2 sequences are SGHTA and FQGNSA. The CDR3 bases are TGTGCCAGCAGCCCACAGGGGGCGACTGCTGGAAATGAGCAGTTCTTC. This sequence encodes CASSPQGATAGNEQFF.